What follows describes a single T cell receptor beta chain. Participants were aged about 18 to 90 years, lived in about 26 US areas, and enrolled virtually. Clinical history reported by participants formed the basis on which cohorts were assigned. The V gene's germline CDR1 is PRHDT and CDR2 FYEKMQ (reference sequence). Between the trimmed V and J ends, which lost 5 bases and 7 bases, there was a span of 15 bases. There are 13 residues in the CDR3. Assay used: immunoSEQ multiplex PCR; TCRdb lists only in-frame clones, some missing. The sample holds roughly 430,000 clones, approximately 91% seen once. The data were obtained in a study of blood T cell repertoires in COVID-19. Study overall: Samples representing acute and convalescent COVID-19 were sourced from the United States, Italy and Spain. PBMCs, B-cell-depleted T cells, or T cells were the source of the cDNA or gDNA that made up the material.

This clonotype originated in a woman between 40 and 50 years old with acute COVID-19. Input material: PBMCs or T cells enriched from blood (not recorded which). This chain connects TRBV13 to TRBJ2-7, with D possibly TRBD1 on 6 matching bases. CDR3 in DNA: TGTGCCAGCAGCATAACAGGGATGAGGGAGCAGTACTTC. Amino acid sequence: CASSITGMREQYF.